This T cell receptor beta chain is from a study of Ad26.COV2.S vaccination and SARS-CoV-2 variants. Turning to the study itself: Enrollment placed the donor in the COV1001 Ad26.COV2.S trial arm. Once, or twice with 56 days between doses, Ad26.COV2.S was given intramuscularly.

Overall study results and limits: It was reported that spike-specific CD8+ and CD4+ T cell responses were substantially broad after vaccination. Those who received the vaccine showed greater spike-specific TCR breadth than those given placebo.

The junction had 2 bases not matched to a gene; V was cut back by 3 bases and J by 8 bases. CDR1 and CDR2 from the germline V gene are LNHDA and SQIVND (reference sequence). This CDR3 comprises 14 residues. Note on this clone: The target antigen is unknown.

The table came from immunoSEQ multiplex PCR; TCRdb's copy has only in-frame clones and leaves some out. The table includes about 680,000 clones, 89% detected once. Treatment noted: some 20 received Ad26.COV2.S at low or high dose, single or two shots; 5 received placebo; per-sample allocation not given. Specimens were obtained on day 63 following the first vaccine or placebo injection. The V gene is TRBV19, the J gene TRBJ1-6, with TRBD1 matching over 9 bases. The sample here was peripheral blood, taken in a trial of Ad26.COV2.S vaccine versus placebo. This sequence originates from a person aged 18-65 years who received the Ad26.COV2.S COVID-19 vaccine or a placebo. CDR3 sequence reads: CASSIDRGDSPLHF. CDR3 nucleotides: TGTGCCAGTAGTATCGACAGGGGGGATTCACCCCTCCACTTT.